Listed below are T cell receptor beta chains from one sample, sequenced in a study of CD8+CD57+ T cells in acquired aplastic anemia. TCRdb reprocessed the reads with MiXCR, giving one entry per CDR3 protein. The sample records some 82,000 distinct CDR3 sequences, 40% to 55% being singletons. What was sequenced was sorted CD4+, CD8+, or CD8+CD57+ T cells (not recorded which) from PBMCs. The receptor set was obtained from a human donor in good health, serving as a control. The CDR3 runs from the conserved cysteine through the conserved F or W. D genes are given only for firm matches. Rows may omit the clone size; those that give it use once, few, many or a size class.

d_gene	v_gene	j_gene	abundance	CDR3nt	CDR3aa
-	TRBV29-1	TRBJ2-5	-	TGCAGCGTGGCCTGGGCGTCCCAAGGGGAGACCCAGTACTTC	CSVAWASQGETQYF
-	TRBV12-3/TRBV12-4	TRBJ1-1	many	TGTGCCAGCAGTTTAGGCCTGGGAGGGAATGAAGCTTTCTTT	CASSLGLGGNEAFF
-	TRBV20-1	TRBJ2-1	many	TGCAGTGCTCGACAGGTCGGATATAATGAGCAGTTCTTC	CSARQVGYNEQFF
-	TRBV15	TRBJ1-1	many	TGTGCCACCAGCAGAGACGGGACTGGCACTGAAGCTTTCTTT	CATSRDGTGTEAFF
-	TRBV9	TRBJ1-3	many	TGTGCCAGCAGCGTAGGCGGAGGGTCTGGAAACACCATATATTTT	CASSVGGGSGNTIYF
TRBD2	TRBV27	TRBJ2-1	-	TGTGCCAGCAGTCCCAGACTAGCGATATATGAGCAGTTCTTC	CASSPRLAIYEQFF
TRBD1	TRBV19	TRBJ2-7	-	TGTGCCAGTAGTCGGGACAGGAGCTCCTACGAGCAGTACTTC	CASSRDRSSYEQYF
TRBD1	TRBV5-5	TRBJ1-2	many	TGTGCCAGCAGCTGGACAGGGGGAGATGGCTACACCTTC	CASSWTGGDGYTF
-	TRBV30	TRBJ2-7	-	TGTGCCTGGAGTGGGGGGGGGCCCTACGAGCAGTACTTC	CAWSGGGPYEQYF
-	TRBV10-2	TRBJ2-1	-	TGTGCCAGCAGTCAGGATTCTTCCGCGGCGAATGAGCAGTTCTTC	CASSQDSSAANEQFF
TRBD1	TRBV7-9	TRBJ2-7	-	TGTGCCAGCAGCACGGGACAGGAGAGCTCCTACGAGCAGTACTTC	CASSTGQESSYEQYF
-	TRBV20-1	TRBJ2-7	many	TGCAGTGCTAGCGTGCAGGGAGTAAGCCCCTACGAGCAGTACTTC	CSASVQGVSPYEQYF
-	TRBV6-6	TRBJ2-1	few	TGTGCCAGCAGTCAGGAAACGAGTTACAATGAGCAGTTCTTC	CASSQETSYNEQFF
-	TRBV20-1	TRBJ2-7	many	TGCAGTGCTAGTCCCGACAGGCTGGACTACGAGCAGTACTTC	CSASPDRLDYEQYF
TRBD1	TRBV9	TRBJ1-1	many	TGTGCCAGCAGCGAGGGCGGGGGACAGACGAACACTGAAGCTTTCTTT	CASSEGGGQTNTEAFF
-	TRBV19	TRBJ2-7	many	TGTGCCAGTAGTCCGGGCCTCGAGCAGTACTTC	CASSPGLEQYF
TRBD2	TRBV10-3	TRBJ2-3	-	TGTGCCATCAGTGAGGGCGGGGGGTCCACAGATACGCAGTATTTT	CAISEGGGSTDTQYF
TRBD1	TRBV4-2	TRBJ2-2	-	TGTGCCAGCAGCCAAAACCCCGGGACAGGGGTCGGGGAGCTGTTTTTT	CASSQNPGTGVGELFF
TRBD1	TRBV2	TRBJ2-7	-	TGTGCCAGTACCGGGACAGCCTACGAGCAGTACTTC	CASTGTAYEQYF
TRBD1	TRBV12-3/TRBV12-4	TRBJ2-1	many	TGTGCCAGCAGTGCCCGACAGGGGACCTACAATGAGCAGTTCTTC	CASSARQGTYNEQFF
-	TRBV9	TRBJ1-2	many	TGTGCCAGCAGCCTAACGGCCGACTATGGCTACACCTTC	CASSLTADYGYTF
-	TRBV7-9	TRBJ2-7	-	TGTGCCAGCAGCTTAGTTAGTACCGAGCAGTACTTC	CASSLVSTEQYF
-	TRBV6-1	TRBJ1-5	few	TGTGCCAGCAGCCCCACGGAGGTTGGCGGGAGTCAGCCCCAGCATTTT	CASSPTEVGGSQPQHF
-	TRBV15	TRBJ1-2	-	TGTGCCACCAGCAGAGAGCGGGGGGGGGGCGGCTACACCTTC	CATSRERGGGGYTF
-	TRBV15	TRBJ2-7	-	TGTGCCACCAGCAGAACCCTTGGGGACGGGTACGAGCAGTACTTC	CATSRTLGDGYEQYF
TRBD1	TRBV25-1	TRBJ1-2	many	TGTGCCAGCAGTTCACTCCAGGGGGGCTATGGCTACACCTTC	CASSSLQGGYGYTF
-	TRBV6-1	TRBJ2-7	few	TGTGCCAGCGCCCGGGACACCTACGAGCAGTACTTC	CASARDTYEQYF
-	TRBV19	TRBJ2-3	-	TGTGCCAGTAGTTGGGCTTCTGGCACAGATACGCAGTATTTT	CASSWASGTDTQYF
TRBD2	TRBV7-9	TRBJ2-7	-	TGTGCCAGCATAGGGACTAGCGGGACCTACGAGCAGTACTTC	CASIGTSGTYEQYF